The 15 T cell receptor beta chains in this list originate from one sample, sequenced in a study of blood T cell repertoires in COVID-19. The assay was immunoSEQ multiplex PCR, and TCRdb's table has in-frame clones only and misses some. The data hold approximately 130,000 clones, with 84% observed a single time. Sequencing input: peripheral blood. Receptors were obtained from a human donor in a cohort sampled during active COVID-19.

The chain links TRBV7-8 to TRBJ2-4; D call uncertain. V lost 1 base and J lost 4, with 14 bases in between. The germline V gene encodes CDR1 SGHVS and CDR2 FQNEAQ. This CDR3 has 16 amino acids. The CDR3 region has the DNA TGTGCCAGCAGCTTAGAGGTTGGCGGCTTGAAAAACATTCAGTACTTC. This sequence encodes CASSLEVGGLKNIQYF.

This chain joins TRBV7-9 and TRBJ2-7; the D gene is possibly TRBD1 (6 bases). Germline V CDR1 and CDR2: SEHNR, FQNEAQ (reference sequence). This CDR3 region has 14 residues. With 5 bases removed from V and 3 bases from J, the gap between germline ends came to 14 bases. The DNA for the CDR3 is TGTGCCAGCAGCCCCCGGGACACCGTCTACGAGCAGTACTTC. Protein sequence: CASSPRDTVYEQYF.

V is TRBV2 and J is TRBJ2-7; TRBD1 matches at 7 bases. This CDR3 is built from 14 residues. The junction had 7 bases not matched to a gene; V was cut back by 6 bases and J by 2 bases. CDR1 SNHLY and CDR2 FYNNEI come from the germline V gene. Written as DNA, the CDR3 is TGTGCCAGCAGCGATCGGACAGGAGCCTACGAGCAGTACTTC. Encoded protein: CASSDRTGAYEQYF.

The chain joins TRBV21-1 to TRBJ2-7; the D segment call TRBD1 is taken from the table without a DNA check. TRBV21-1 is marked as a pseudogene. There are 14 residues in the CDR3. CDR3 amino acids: CASSPRQGSYEQYF. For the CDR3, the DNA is TGTGCCAGCAGCCCCCGACAGGGTTCCTACGAGCAGTACTTC.

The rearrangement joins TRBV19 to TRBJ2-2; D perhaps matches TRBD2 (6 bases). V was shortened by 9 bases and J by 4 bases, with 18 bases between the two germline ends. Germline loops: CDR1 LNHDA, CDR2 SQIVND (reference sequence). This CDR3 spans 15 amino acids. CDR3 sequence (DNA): TGTGCCAGATTCACCCCGGGGGACCTCACCGGGGAGCTGTTTTTT. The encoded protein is CARFTPGDLTGELFF.

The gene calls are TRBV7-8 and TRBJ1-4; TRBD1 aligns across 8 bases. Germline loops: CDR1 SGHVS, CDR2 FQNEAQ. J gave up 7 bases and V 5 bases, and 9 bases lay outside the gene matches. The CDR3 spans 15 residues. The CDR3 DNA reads TGTGCCAGCAGCCCCTGGACAGGGCGGGGTGAAAAACTGTTTTTT. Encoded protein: CASSPWTGRGEKLFF. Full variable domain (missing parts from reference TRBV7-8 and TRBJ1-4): GAGVSQSPRYKVAKRGQDVALRCDPISGHVSLFWYQQALGQGPEFLTYFQNEAQLDKSGLPSDRFFAERPEGSVSTLKIQRTQQEDSAVYLCASSPWTGRGEKLFFGSGTQLSVL.

CDR3 in DNA: TGTGCCAGCAGGGGCGGGACAGGGACAAATTATGGAAACACCATATATTTT. Its translation: CASRGGTGTNYGNTIYF. The rearrangement links TRBV3-1 (or the pseudogene TRBV3-2) to TRBJ1-3; 9 nucleotides line up with TRBD1. V was clipped by 6 bases and J by 3 bases; unmatched bases: 12. Germline V gives CDR1 LGHDT, CDR2 YNNKEL (reference sequence). CDR3 length: 17 amino acids.

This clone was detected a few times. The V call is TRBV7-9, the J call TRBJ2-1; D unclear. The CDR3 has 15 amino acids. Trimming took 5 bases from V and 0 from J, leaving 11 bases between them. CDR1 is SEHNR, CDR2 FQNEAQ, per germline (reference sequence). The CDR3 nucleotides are TGTGCCAGCAGCACCCTAATAAGCTCCTACAATGAGCAGTTCTTC. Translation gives CASSTLISSYNEQFF.

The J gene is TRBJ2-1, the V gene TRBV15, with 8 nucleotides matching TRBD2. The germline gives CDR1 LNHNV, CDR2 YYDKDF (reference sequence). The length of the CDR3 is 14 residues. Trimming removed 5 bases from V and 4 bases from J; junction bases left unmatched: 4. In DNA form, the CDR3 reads TGTGCCACCAGCGCCTCGGGAGGGTACAATGAGCAGTTCTTC. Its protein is CATSASGGYNEQFF. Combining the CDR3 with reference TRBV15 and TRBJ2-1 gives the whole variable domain DAMVIQNPRYQVTQFGKPVTLSCSQTLNHNVMYWYQQKSSQAPKLLFHYYDKDFNNEADTPDNFQSRRPNTSFCFLDIRSPGLGDTAMYLCATSASGGYNEQFFGPGTRLTVL.

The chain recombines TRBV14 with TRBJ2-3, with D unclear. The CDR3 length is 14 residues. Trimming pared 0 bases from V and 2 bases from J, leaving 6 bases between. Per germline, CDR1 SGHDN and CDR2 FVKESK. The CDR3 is CASSQDYPTDTQYF. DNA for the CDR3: TGTGCCAGCAGCCAAGACTACCCCACAGATACGCAGTATTTT.

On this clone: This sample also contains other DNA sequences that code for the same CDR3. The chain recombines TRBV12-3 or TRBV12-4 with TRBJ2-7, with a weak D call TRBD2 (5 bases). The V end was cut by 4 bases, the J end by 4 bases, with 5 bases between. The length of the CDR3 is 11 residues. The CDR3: CASSSGYEQYF. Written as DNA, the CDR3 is TGTGCCAGCAGTTCGGGGTACGAGCAGTACTTC.

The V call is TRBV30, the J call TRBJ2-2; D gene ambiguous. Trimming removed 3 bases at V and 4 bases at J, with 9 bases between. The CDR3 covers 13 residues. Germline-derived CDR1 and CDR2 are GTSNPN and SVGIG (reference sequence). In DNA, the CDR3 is TGTGCCTGGAGGACGAGGAGCACCGGGGAGCTGTTTTTT. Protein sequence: CAWRTRSTGELFF.

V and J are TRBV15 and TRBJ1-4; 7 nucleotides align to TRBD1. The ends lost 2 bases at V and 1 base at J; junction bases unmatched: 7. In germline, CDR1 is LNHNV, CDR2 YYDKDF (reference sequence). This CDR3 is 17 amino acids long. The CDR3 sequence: CATSRQQGLRTNEKLFF. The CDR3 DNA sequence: TGTGCCACCAGCAGACAACAGGGGTTAAGAACTAATGAAAAACTGTTTTTT. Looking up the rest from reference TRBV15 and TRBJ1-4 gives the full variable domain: DAMVIQNPRYQVTQFGKPVTLSCSQTLNHNVMYWYQQKSSQAPKLLFHYYDKDFNNEADTPDNFQSRRPNTSFCFLDIRSPGLGDTAMYLCATSRQQGLRTNEKLFFGSGTQLSVL.

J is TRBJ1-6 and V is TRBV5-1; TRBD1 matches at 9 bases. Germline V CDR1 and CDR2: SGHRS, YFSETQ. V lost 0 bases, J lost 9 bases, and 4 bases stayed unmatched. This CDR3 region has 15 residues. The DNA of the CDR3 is TGCGCCAGCAGCTTGGAGGGGACAGGGTCTTCACCCCTCCACTTT. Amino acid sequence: CASSLEGTGSSPLHF.

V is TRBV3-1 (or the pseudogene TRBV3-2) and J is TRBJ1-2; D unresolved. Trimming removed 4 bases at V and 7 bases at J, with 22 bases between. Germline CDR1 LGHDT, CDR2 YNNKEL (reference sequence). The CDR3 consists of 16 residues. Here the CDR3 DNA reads TGTGCCAGCAGCCTCCCGGGAGGGAGCCCGGGTCGTGGCTACACCTTC. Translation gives CASSLPGGSPGRGYTF.